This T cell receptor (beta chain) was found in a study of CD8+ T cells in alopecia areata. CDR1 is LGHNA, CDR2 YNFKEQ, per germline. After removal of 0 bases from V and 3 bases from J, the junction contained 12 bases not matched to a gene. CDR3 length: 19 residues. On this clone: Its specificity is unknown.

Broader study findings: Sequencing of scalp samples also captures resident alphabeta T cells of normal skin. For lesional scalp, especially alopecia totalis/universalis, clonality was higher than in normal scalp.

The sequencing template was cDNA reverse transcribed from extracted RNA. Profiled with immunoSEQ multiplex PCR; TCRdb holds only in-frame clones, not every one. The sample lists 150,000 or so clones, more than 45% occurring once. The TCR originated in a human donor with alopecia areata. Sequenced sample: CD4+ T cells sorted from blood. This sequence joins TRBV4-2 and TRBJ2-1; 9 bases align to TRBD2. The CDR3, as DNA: TGTGCCAGCAGCCAAGAATGGGGGCGCGGGAGGGCCGTCTACAATGAGCAGTTCTTC. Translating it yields CASSQEWGRGRAVYNEQFF.